This TCR beta chain derives from a study of blood T cell repertoires in COVID-19. Study information: Sites across the United States, Italy and Spain contributed samples from acute and convalescent COVID-19. T cells, B-cell-depleted T cells, or PBMCs supplied cDNA or gDNA.

As processed by the authors: Researchers report that nucleated cell counts were estimated from reference gene primer amplification. TCRdb's table, derived via immunoSEQ multiplex PCR, lists solely in-frame clones and lacks some. V and J calls and clone size are those listed in that table; D and trimming were worked out from the DNA. The profile shows 55,000 to 60,000 clones, 85% of them singletons. V dropped 1 base and J dropped 4 bases, with 19 bases sitting between them. Germline CDR1 and CDR2: LGHDT and YNNKEL (reference sequence). The CDR3 has 17 residues. The sequencing sample was made of peripheral blood. This TCR derives from a man between 40 and 49 years old with active COVID-19. The chain combines TRBV3-1 (or the pseudogene TRBV3-2) with TRBJ2-5, with TRBD2 as a possible D gene (6 bases). In DNA form, the CDR3 reads TGTGCCAGCAGCCAAGGAGGCGGGATTGGGTTCGGAGAGACCCAGTACTTC. Its protein is CASSQGGGIGFGETQYF.